One and the same sample provided the 8 T cell receptor beta chains below, sequenced in a study of cytotoxic CD8 clonotypes in ibrutinib-treated CLL. Data came from immunoSEQ multiplex PCR; TCRdb stores just in-frame clones and leaves some out. Among approximately 170,000 clones listed, more than 70% were seen once. Source: PBMCs, taken at disease progression, from a patient treated with ibrutinib. Source of these receptors: a human donor with chronic lymphocytic leukemia.

This chain connects TRBV19 to TRBJ2-1, with TRBD2 identical over 8 bases. The CDR3 runs 15 residues. V dropped 3 bases and J dropped 1; count of bases not matched to a gene: 2. In germline, CDR1 is LNHDA, CDR2 SQIVND (reference sequence). As DNA, the CDR3 is TGTGCCAGTAGTATGGGACTAGTGTCCTACAATGAGCAGTTCTTC. Encoded protein: CASSMGLVSYNEQFF. Complete variable domain (other parts from reference TRBV19 and TRBJ2-1): DGGITQSPKYLFRKEGQNVTLSCEQNLNHDAMYWYRQDPGQGLRLIYYSQIVNDFQKGDIAEGYSVSREKKESFPLTVTSAQKNPTAFYLCASSMGLVSYNEQFFGPGTRLTVL.

This sequence joins TRBV28 and TRBJ2-7, with D possibly being TRBD2 (6 bases). The ends were cut back, 6 bases at V and 0 bases at J, with 21 bases in the middle. Germline V gene lookup returns CDR1 MDHEN and CDR2 SYDVKM. The CDR3 sequence is 17 residues long. In DNA, the CDR3 is TGTGCCAGCAGCGCAACCGGAGGGGCTCTAAACTCCTACGAGCAGTACTTC. Translation gives CASSATGGALNSYEQYF.

This clone has more than one count but fewer than ten. The CDR3 nucleotides are TGTGCCAGCAGCCTTAGAGCCGGCTACTCTGGAAACACCATATATTTT. Its protein product is CASSLRAGYSGNTIYF. V is TRBV11-3 and J is TRBJ1-3, with D unresolved. Germline CDR1 is SGHNT and CDR2 is YENEEA. The CDR3 extends over 16 amino acids. V gave up 5 bases and J gave up 0 bases, with 14 bases separating them.

The genes are TRBV28 and TRBJ1-3; perhaps TRBD1 as D (5 bases). The V gene lost 1 base and the J gene lost 2 bases, with 9 bases spanning the gap. Germline CDR1 MDHEN, CDR2 SYDVKM. This CDR3 comprises 15 residues. The CDR3 loop is CASSLSLGPGNTIYF. The CDR3 DNA is TGTGCCAGCAGTTTATCCCTGGGGCCTGGAAACACCATATATTTT.

The V and J genes are TRBV7-2 and TRBJ2-7, with 8 bases that match TRBD1. V trimming: 7 bases; J trimming: 6 bases; junction bases outside the gene matches: 8. Germline V gene data show CDR1 as SGHTA and CDR2 as FQGNSA. This CDR3 contains 13 residues. The CDR3 region is CASKPGQVGEQYF. The CDR3 DNA reads as TGTGCCAGCAAACCGGGACAGGTGGGCGAGCAGTACTTC.

The chain links TRBV7-2 to TRBJ2-1; D may be TRBD2 (6 bases). Trimming left V 4 bases short and J 6 bases short, with 19 bases between. The CDR3 is 16 residues long. Germline V CDR1 and CDR2: SGHTA, FQGNSA. CDR3 region: CASSSGGLSLGNEQFF. CDR3 coding DNA: TGTGCCAGCAGCTCCGGAGGGCTTTCCCTTGGCAATGAGCAGTTCTTC.

This sequence joins TRBV7-9 and TRBJ1-2; 9 positions agree with TRBD1. V shed 1 base, J shed 8 bases, and the junction held 5 bases outside the gene matches. The CDR3 totals 14 residues. In germline, CDR1 is SEHNR, CDR2 FQNEAQ (reference sequence). The CDR3 loop reads CASSLGDRVEGYTF. CDR3 DNA: TGTGCCAGCAGCTTAGGGGACAGGGTAGAAGGCTACACCTTC.

V usage is TRBV6-5 and J usage is TRBJ1-2; D might be TRBD1 (6 bases). CDR3 length: 15 residues. Trimming left V 2 bases short and J 1 base short, with 11 bases between. In germline, CDR1 is MNHEY, CDR2 SVGAGI. The CDR3 sequence: CASSYEGGDNYGYTF. DNA of the CDR3: TGTGCCAGCAGTTACGAGGGGGGGGATAACTATGGCTACACCTTC.